One TCR beta chain is described in this entry. The specificity of this receptor is unknown. Base qualities are not provided; no much larger clone lies one nucleotide away. Whole blood was collected in K2EDTA tubes by collaborating institutions according to the institutions' own protocols. For TCRbeta analysis, collaborator samples were shipped as frozen whole blood, as isolated PBMCs, or as DNA extracted from either sample type. These data belong to a study of blood T cell repertoires in COVID-19 (dated by TCRdb to between 2020 and 2021). For context, the study as a whole: Collaborator samples came from the United States, Italy and Spain and covered acute and convalescent phases of COVID-19. The prospective study material was composed of cDNA or gDNA derived from T cells, B-cell-depleted T cells, or PBMCs. Deeply sampled blood TCRbeta repertoires from subjects exposed to, actively infected with, or recovered from COVID-19 were included in the dataset. The repertoires were released in a freely available public database intended as a resource for research on the immune response to SARS-CoV-2. Samples came from the ongoing ImmuneRACE study (first 160 participants) plus 1,254 subjects from 6 global collaborators. Sample metadata almost always included a de-identified subject ID, COVID-19 status, age in years and sex. Where available, HLA class I and class II types were obtained from metadata supplied by the sample provider rather than from assay-based typing.

TCRbeta CDR3 regions were amplified from genomic DNA using the immunoSEQ Assay, a bias-controlled multiplex PCR. On the authors' methods: The number of nucleated cells in each sample was estimated by amplification of reference gene primers within the assay. To quantify the absolute abundance of each unique TCRbeta CDR3 rearrangement, sequence reads were collapsed and filtered. For each sample, productive Simpson clonality was calculated as the square root of Simpson's diversity index over productive rearrangements. Drawn from immuneACCESS, this table holds only the in-frame rearrangements with V and J called that TCRdb kept. Clones are partly lost; checked studies trace under half to an unresolved V gene and leave the rest unexplained. V and J calls and clone size follow that table, whereas D and trimming were derived from the DNA. The sample table contains around 200,000 clones; only one count was recorded for around nine tenths of them. The biggest ten clones account for 1.5% to 2% of the sample.

Spanning cysteine to phenylalanine, the CDR3 consists of 14 amino acids. The CDR3 DNA has 42 bases and is translated from base 1. Relative to germline, V is missing 4 bases and J is missing 8 bases, with 9 bases of the junction outside any gene match. From the germline V gene, CDR1 is SNHLY and CDR2 is FYNNEI. The full study reports these points: The amount of clinical and demographic metadata varied by source and participant and was provided uncurated.

The sequence joins TRBV2 to TRBJ1-2; TRBD1 fits 8 bases in the junction. The specimen was peripheral blood. This TCR was recovered from a man between 18 and 29 years old with active or convalescent COVID-19. The nucleotide sequence reads as follows: TGTGCCAGCAGTGGGACAGGGAATCTTAGGGGCTACACCTTC. Translated, this gives CASSGTGNLRGYTF.